This passage covers 26 T cell receptor beta chains from one sample sequenced in a study of graft-versus-host responses after intestinal transplantation. TCRdb keeps only in-frame clones here, not all; method: immunoSEQ multiplex PCR. The data show roughly 97,000 clones, roughly 87% seen once. The antigens these receptors bind are not known. Here the sequenced sample was unstimulated CD4+ T cells sorted from spleen or lymph node cells, taken before intestinal transplant. These receptors originate from a human donor who received an intestinal transplant.

The chain couples TRBV19 to TRBJ2-1; 8 bases agree with TRBD2. The CDR3 is 14 residues long. The trim removed 7 bases at V and 2 bases at J, leaving 4 bases unmatched. In germline, CDR1 is LNHDA, CDR2 SQIVND (reference sequence). CDR3 sequence: CASTREGPYNEQFF. In DNA, the CDR3 is TGTGCCAGTACCCGGGAGGGGCCCTACAATGAGCAGTTCTTC.

The chain joins TRBV28 to TRBJ1-2, with D possibly matching TRBD1 (6 bases). The CDR3 runs to 14 residues. Germline lookup yields CDR1 MDHEN and CDR2 SYDVKM. Trimming left V 2 bases short and J 5 bases short, with 12 bases between. CDR3 nucleotides: TGTGCCAGCAGTTTACAGGGGATCGGGTATGGCTACACCTTC. Its protein is CASSLQGIGYGYTF.

This clone was recorded a few times. The DNA of the CDR3 is TGCGCCAGCAGCTACGGGACGGGACTAGCGGGGGGGCGAACCGGGGAGCTGTTTTTT. Amino acids: CASSYGTGLAGGRTGELFF. The genes are TRBV5-1 and TRBJ2-2; 16 bases map to TRBD2. The ends lost 3 bases at V and 5 bases at J; junction bases unmatched: 10. Per the germline V gene, CDR1 is SGHRS and CDR2 is YFSETQ. There are 19 residues in the CDR3.

V usage is TRBV7-9 and J usage is TRBJ2-7; D possibly matches TRBD1 or TRBD2 (5 bases each). The CDR3 length is 16 residues. Germline V CDR1 and CDR2: SEHNR, FQNEAQ (reference sequence). V dropped 1 base and J dropped 0 bases, with 13 bases sitting between them. CDR3 amino acids: CASSLEWGTGSYEQYF. The CDR3 nucleotides are TGTGCCAGCAGCTTAGAGTGGGGGACGGGCTCCTACGAGCAGTACTTC. The full variable domain, with the rest looked up from reference TRBV7-9 and TRBJ2-7, is DTGVSQNPRHKITKRGQNVTFRCDPISEHNRLYWYRQTLGQGPEFLTYFQNEAQLEKSRLLSDRFSAERPKGSFSTLEIQRTEQGDSAMYLCASSLEWGTGSYEQYFGPGTRLTVT.

About this clone itself: The junction differs from germline at one of its ends, possibly a read error. The chain links TRBV11-2 to TRBJ2-5; D might be TRBD1 or TRBD2, each matching 5 bases. This CDR3 contains 13 residues. CDR1 is SGHAT and CDR2 is FQNNGV in the germline V gene. The CDR3 spells CASTLWGGETQYF. CDR3 sequence (DNA): TGTGCCAGCACCTTATGGGGCGGGGAGACCCAGTACTTC. The variable domain in full, with the rest retrieved from reference TRBV11-2 and TRBJ2-5, is EAGVAQSPRYKIIEKRQSVAFWCNPISGHATLYWYQQILGQGPKLLIQFQNNGVVDDSQLPKDRFSAERLKGVDSTLKIQPAKLEDSAVYLCASTLWGGETQYFGPGTRLLVL.

The chain carries TRBV7-2 and TRBJ2-1; TRBD2 might be the D (6 bases). Trimming removed 1 base from V and 4 bases from J, with 14 bases in between. CDR3 length equals 16 residues. Germline CDR1 is SGHTA and CDR2 is FQGNSA. The CDR3 sequence is CASSLGQAGLYNEQFF. The CDR3 bases are TGTGCCAGCAGCTTAGGGCAAGCGGGCTTATACAATGAGCAGTTCTTC.

The chain is built from TRBV18 and TRBJ1-4; D is possibly TRBD1 (6 bases). Germline CDR1 KGHSH, CDR2 LQKENI. The CDR3 contains 15 residues. The V end was cut by 2 bases, the J end by 3 bases, with 10 bases between. The CDR3 spells CASSPVGGSNEKLFF. The CDR3 DNA reads TGTGCCAGCTCACCAGTAGGGGGATCTAATGAAAAACTGTTTTTT.

This clone was detected only once. The V and J genes are TRBV6-1 and TRBJ2-5; TRBD2 matches 8 bases. Germline-derived CDR1 and CDR2 are MNHNS and SASEGT. V shed 4 bases and J 7 bases; nucleotides not matched to a gene: 14. The CDR3 is 16 residues long. Here the CDR3 reads CASSGLVREAGRTQYF. CDR3 DNA sequence: TGTGCCAGCAGTGGTTTGGTGCGGGAGGCCGGGAGGACCCAGTACTTC.

The CDR3 sequence: CASSIRPDGLDTQYF. As DNA, the CDR3 is TGTGCCAGTAGTATAAGGCCCGATGGCTTAGATACGCAGTATTTT. The rearrangement links TRBV19 to TRBJ2-3; D gene unclear. V was clipped by 2 bases and J by 5 bases, with 14 bases between them. The germline V gene has CDR1 LNHDA and CDR2 SQIVND (reference sequence). CDR3 length: 15 amino acids.

The rearrangement uses TRBV6-5 and TRBJ2-1, with D possibly being TRBD2 (5 bases). The CDR3 contains 15 residues. The germline gives CDR1 MNHEY, CDR2 SVGAGI. V was pared by 4 bases and J by 3 bases, with 13 bases between. Written as DNA, the CDR3 is TGTGCCAGCAGTTTGAGGCGGGTCGGCTACAATGAGCAGTTCTTC. Translating gives CASSLRRVGYNEQFF.

This chain links TRBV5-4 with TRBJ2-2; D is perhaps TRBD2 (5 bases). Germline assignment: CDR1 SGHNT and CDR2 YYREEE (reference sequence). Trimming cost V 0 bases and J 1 base, with 16 bases left between them. This CDR3 region has 18 residues. CDR3 in DNA: TGTGCCAGCAGCTTGGCACAATTACGGAGGCGGAACACCGGGGAGCTGTTTTTT. Translation gives CASSLAQLRRRNTGELFF.

The CDR3 coding sequence is TGTGCCAGCAGCACTCTAAGGTTGAGGGGCCGGCAACCTAACTATGGCTACACCTTC. It translates to CASSTLRLRGRQPNYGYTF. The chain links TRBV9 to TRBJ1-2; weak D call: TRBD1 (5 bases). CDR1 is SGDLS and CDR2 is YYNGEE in the germline V gene. V was trimmed by 4 bases and J by 0 bases, leaving 25 bases between them. The length of the CDR3 is 19 residues.

This chain joins TRBV19 and TRBJ1-2, with D possibly being TRBD1 (5 bases). Germline CDR1 reads LNHDA; CDR2 reads SQIVND (reference sequence). The V end lost 3 bases, the J end lost 3 bases, and 17 bases lay between the germline ends. The CDR3 totals 16 residues. CDR3 loop: CASSIRQGQEDYGYTF. Written as DNA, the CDR3 is TGTGCCAGTAGTATTAGGCAGGGCCAAGAGGACTATGGCTACACCTTC.

V and J are TRBV5-1 and TRBJ2-5; D unclear. The CDR3 runs to 14 residues. Germline V lookup: CDR1 SGHRS, CDR2 YFSETQ. Trimming cost V 2 bases and J 4 bases, with 12 bases left between them. The CDR3: CASSFATVVETQYF. The CDR3 DNA sequence: TGCGCCAGCAGCTTTGCGACCGTCGTAGAGACCCAGTACTTC.

This clone showed up just once. The CDR3 region is CASKWTAGELFF. Here the CDR3 DNA reads TGTGCCAGCAAGTGGACGGCCGGGGAGCTGTTTTTT. The genes are TRBV2 and TRBJ2-2; D is ambiguous. Germline-derived CDR1 and CDR2 are SNHLY and FYNNEI. The CDR3 extends over 12 amino acids. Trimming stripped 7 bases from V and 6 bases from J, with 9 bases between.

The chain uses TRBV5-1 and TRBJ1-2; D unresolved. Trimming took off 10 bases at V and 13 bases at J, with 20 bases between the two ends. CDR1 is SGHRS, CDR2 YFSETQ, per germline. This CDR3 spans 11 amino acids. CDR3 residues: CAGPRRAPRTF. CDR3 nucleotides: TGCGCCGGGCCAAGACGGGCCCCCCGCACCTTC.

CDR3 protein: CASSLGHNYEQYF. The CDR3 DNA reads TGTGCCAGTAGCCTAGGACACAACTACGAGCAGTACTTC. The rearrangement links TRBV19 to TRBJ2-7; weak D call: TRBD1 (5 bases). The V gene's germline CDR1 is LNHDA and CDR2 SQIVND (reference sequence). Trimming shortened V by 6 bases and J by 3 bases, and 12 bases separated the two germline ends. The CDR3 has 13 residues.

The genes are TRBV2 and TRBJ2-1, with 12 bases lining up with TRBD1. The CDR3 runs 14 residues. Germline trimming cut 5 bases from V and 9 bases from J; bases unmatched to any gene: 5. Germline V lookup: CDR1 SNHLY, CDR2 FYNNEI. The CDR3 DNA is TGTGCCAGCAGTAGGGACAGGGGGCGCGCTGAGCAGTTCTTC. Translated: CASSRDRGRAEQFF.

CDR3 sequence: CASSYNSGRLFYEQYF. The CDR3 DNA reads TGTGCCAGCAGTTACAACTCCGGACGACTATTTTACGAGCAGTACTTC. This chain connects TRBV6-5 to TRBJ2-5; D is perhaps TRBD2 (5 bases). The J call is in doubt because the DNA end fits TRBJ2-7 better. From germline, CDR1 is MNHEY and CDR2 SVGAGI. The CDR3 is made up of 16 amino acids.

CDR3 protein: CASSVDTGRTAFF. The CDR3 region has the DNA TGCGCCAGCAGCGTGGACACGGGGCGGACGGCTTTCTTT. This chain links TRBV5-1 with TRBJ1-1, with D possibly matching TRBD1 (5 bases). The CDR3 is 13 residues long. V was shortened by 4 bases and J by 11 bases, with 18 bases between the two germline ends. Per the germline V gene, CDR1 is SGHRS and CDR2 is YFSETQ.

V is TRBV19 and J is TRBJ1-3; D perhaps matches TRBD1 (6 bases). This CDR3 is built from 15 residues. Germline V CDR1 and CDR2: LNHDA, SQIVND (reference sequence). V lost 6 bases and J 2 bases, leaving 14 bases between the germline ends. CDR3 amino acids: CASRGLGGAGNTIYF. As DNA, the CDR3 is TGTGCCAGTAGGGGCCTCGGGGGCGCTGGAAACACCATATATTTT.

The chain has TRBV20-1 and TRBJ2-1; D not resolved. The germline V gene encodes CDR1 DFQATT and CDR2 SNEGSKA (reference sequence). The CDR3 has 11 residues. DNA for the CDR3: TGCAGCTCTGCGGCCTACAATGAGCAGTTCTTC. Residues: CSSAAYNEQFF.

The CDR3 coding sequence is TGCGCCAGCAGCTGGGGGTCCGGGACTAGCGGGGGTAGTGAGCAGTTCTTC. Amino acid sequence: CASSWGSGTSGGSEQFF. The chain couples TRBV5-1 to TRBJ2-1, with 14 nucleotides matching TRBD2. The CDR3 spans 17 residues. After removal of 3 bases from V and 9 bases from J, the junction contained 11 bases not matched to a gene. Germline CDR1 reads SGHRS; CDR2 reads YFSETQ.

The chain uses TRBV13 and TRBJ1-1; D call uncertain. From germline, CDR1 is PRHDT and CDR2 FYEKMQ (reference sequence). The CDR3 loop spans 12 amino acids. V was pared by 2 bases and J by 1 base, with 2 bases between. CDR3 amino acids: CASSLRNTEAFF. The DNA for the CDR3 is TGTGCCAGCAGCTTACGGAACACTGAAGCTTTCTTT.

The chain joins TRBV10-1 to TRBJ2-7; TRBD1 matches 8 bases. The J segment lost 2 bases and the V segment lost 6 bases, leaving 9 bases of the junction unmatched. Looked up from germline, CDR1 is WNHNN and CDR2 is SYGVQD (reference sequence). CDR3 size: 15 residues. Written as DNA, the CDR3 is TGCGCCAGCAGCGTAGGGACAGGCCCACCCTACGAGCAGTACTTC. Its protein product is CASSVGTGPPYEQYF.

The chain couples TRBV4-2 to TRBJ2-2, with 7 positions matching TRBD2. From germline, CDR1 is LGHNA and CDR2 YNFKEQ. There are 15 residues in the CDR3. Trimming cost V 4 bases and J 0 bases; bases outside gene matches: 2. The CDR3 region is CASSPGLSNTGELFF. The CDR3 coding sequence is TGTGCCAGCAGCCCGGGACTATCGAACACCGGGGAGCTGTTTTTT.